The 30 T cell receptor beta chains in this list originate from one sample, sequenced in a study of T cell responses to AZD1222 COVID-19 vaccine. Profiling relied on immunoSEQ multiplex PCR, and the TCRdb table lists in-frame clones only, not all of them. The sample yields about 150,000 clones, around 85% seen once. Sequencing was performed on peripheral blood, taken on day 0 of MenACWY control vaccination. Receptors originate from an adult in good health.

The chain is built from TRBV12-3 or TRBV12-4 and TRBJ1-5; D may be TRBD1 (6 bases). The V gene lost 1 base and the J gene lost 7 bases, with 8 bases spanning the gap. CDR3 size: 13 residues. The CDR3 DNA reads as TGTGCCAGCAGTTTAGGGCAGGGGCAGCCCCAGCATTTT. Amino acid sequence: CASSLGQGQPQHF.

CDR3 coding DNA: TGTGCCAGCAGCCCGGACAGGCTCACTGAAGCTTTCTTT. It translates to CASSPDRLTEAFF. V gene TRBV28 combines with J gene TRBJ1-1; 7 positions agree with TRBD1. The V and J ends lost 6 bases and 4 bases, in that order; junction bases with no gene match: 5. This CDR3 spans 13 amino acids. Germline V gives CDR1 MDHEN, CDR2 SYDVKM.

This chain uses TRBV28 with TRBJ1-1; D gene uncertain. CDR3 size: 13 residues. Germline V CDR1 and CDR2: MDHEN, SYDVKM. V was pared by 6 bases and J by 6 bases, with 14 bases between. CDR3 amino acids: CASRITNPPEAFF. Written as DNA, the CDR3 is TGTGCCAGCAGGATTACTAATCCCCCTGAAGCTTTCTTT.

The chain carries TRBV29-1 and TRBJ2-7; D is undetermined. Germline V gives CDR1 SQVTM, CDR2 ANQGSEA. The CDR3 length is 12 residues. The V gene lost 1 base and the J gene lost 1 base, with 5 bases spanning the gap. This CDR3 is CSVEAPSYEQYF. CDR3 coding DNA: TGCAGCGTTGAAGCACCTTCCTACGAGCAGTACTTC.

About this clone: The sample has other DNA sequences that encode this CDR3 too. The chain employs TRBV29-1 and TRBJ2-7; D unresolved. Germline lookup yields CDR1 SQVTM and CDR2 ANQGSEA. The V and J ends lost 4 bases and 2 bases respectively, with 6 bases between them. The length of the CDR3 is 11 residues. CDR3 bases: TGCAGCGTTGGAGGAGCCTACGAGCAGTACTTC. It is translated as CSVGGAYEQYF.

The V call is TRBV6-2 or TRBV6-3, the J call TRBJ2-7; D tentatively fits TRBD1 or TRBD2 (6 bases each). This CDR3 has 13 residues. Trimming pared 0 bases from V and 7 bases from J, leaving 10 bases between. CDR1 is MNHEY, CDR2 SVGEGT, per germline. CDR3: CASSYSTRGEQYF. The CDR3 DNA is TGTGCCAGCAGTTACTCGACTAGGGGGGAGCAGTACTTC.

This clone was observed a handful of times. The CDR3 sequence: CASSPSGTGGFQPQHF. For the CDR3, the DNA is TGTGCCAGCAGCCCATCCGGGACAGGGGGCTTCCAGCCCCAGCATTTT. The genes are TRBV12-1 and TRBJ1-5; no check of the table's D call, TRBD1, against the DNA was made. TRBV12-1 is a documented pseudogene. The CDR3 totals 16 residues.

The chain recombines TRBV6-6 with TRBJ2-7; 8 nucleotides align to TRBD1. After removal of 8 bases from V and 1 base from J, the junction contained 4 bases not matched to a gene. Germline V lookup: CDR1 MNHNY, CDR2 SVGAGI (reference sequence). The CDR3 consists of 13 residues. CDR3 in amino acids: CASQGAGSYEQYF. The CDR3 DNA reads TGTGCCAGCCAGGGGGCAGGTTCCTACGAGCAGTACTTC.

This rearrangement joins TRBV24-1 to TRBJ1-5; TRBD1 matches 7 bases. Looked up from germline, CDR1 is KGHDR and CDR2 is SFDVKD. CDR3 size: 15 residues. The V and J ends lost 3 bases and 7 bases, in that order; junction bases with no gene match: 8. CDR3 DNA sequence: TGTGCCACCAGTGATGCCGGGACAGTCAACCAGCCCCAGCATTTT. Its protein product is CATSDAGTVNQPQHF.

This clone was picked up one time. The chain is built from TRBV7-8 and TRBJ2-5, with D uncertain. Trimming removed 5 bases from V and 1 base from J, with 14 bases in between. This CDR3 region has 15 residues. Per the germline V gene, CDR1 is SGHVS and CDR2 is FQNEAQ. The CDR3, as DNA: TGTGCCAGCAGCACCACCCTAATAACCCAAGAGACCCAGTACTTC. Translated, it gives CASSTTLITQETQYF.

V gene TRBV10-3 combines with J gene TRBJ1-2; TRBD1 is a possible D gene (5 bases). The V gene lost 3 bases and the J gene lost 3 bases, with 14 bases spanning the gap. CDR1 and CDR2 (germline): ENHRY, SYGVKD. This CDR3 is built from 15 residues. CDR3 region: CAISEGEGRDYGYTF. CDR3 bases: TGTGCCATCAGTGAAGGGGAGGGCAGGGACTATGGCTACACCTTC.

The V gene is TRBV9, the J gene TRBJ2-7; weak D call: TRBD2 (6 bases). The CDR3 is made up of 16 amino acids. Germline lookup yields CDR1 SGDLS and CDR2 YYNGEE. Trimming removed 1 base at V and 2 bases at J, with 16 bases between. The CDR3 sequence is CASSVSGGLLTYEQYF. The CDR3 DNA sequence: TGTGCCAGCAGCGTATCCGGGGGACTCCTGACCTACGAGCAGTACTTC.

The J gene is TRBJ1-6, the V gene TRBV2; D not certain. The ends were cut back, 4 bases at V and 10 bases at J, with 11 bases in the middle. This CDR3 is built from 13 residues. The germline CDR1 and CDR2 sequences are SNHLY and FYNNEI. For the CDR3, the DNA is TGTGCCAGCAGTGTCGAAACGGGGTCACCCCTCCACTTT. Translating it yields CASSVETGSPLHF.

The chain joins TRBV6-4 to TRBJ2-2; a weak D match, TRBD2 (6 bases). Germline V gene sequence: CDR1 MRHNA, CDR2 SNTAGT. With 6 bases removed from V and 5 bases from J, the gap between germline ends came to 13 bases. CDR3 size: 14 residues. The CDR3 coding sequence is TGTGCCAGCAGAAGGACGGAGGGGACCGGGGAGCTGTTTTTT. Protein: CASRRTEGTGELFF.

The rearrangement uses TRBV28 and TRBJ2-2; 13 positions match TRBD2. From germline, CDR1 is MDHEN and CDR2 SYDVKM. The CDR3 spans 17 residues. J was trimmed by 1 base and V by 3 bases; bases with no gene match: 2. CDR3 in DNA: TGTGCCAGCAGTTTCTGGACTAGCGGGGGGAACACCGGGGAGCTGTTTTTT. Amino acids: CASSFWTSGGNTGELFF.

The chain combines TRBV7-6 with TRBJ1-4; D gene uncertain. Germline lookup yields CDR1 SGHVS and CDR2 FNYEAQ. This CDR3 is built from 15 residues. Trimming stripped 6 bases from V and 8 bases from J, with 19 bases between. In DNA, the CDR3 is TGTGCCAGCAGTAATATAAGGGAGGGCCTGGAAAAACTGTTTTTT. It encodes CASSNIREGLEKLFF. The full variable domain, rest sourced from reference TRBV7-6 and TRBJ1-4, is GAGVSQSPRYKVTKRGQDVALRCDPISGHVSLYWYRQALGQGPEFLTYFNYEAQQDKSGLPNDRFSAERPEGSISTLTIQRTEQRDSAMYRCASSNIREGLEKLFFGSGTQLSVL.

The genes are TRBV6-1 and TRBJ2-7, with a weak D call TRBD1 (5 bases). The CDR3 spans 15 residues. V dropped 3 bases and J dropped 0 bases, with 12 bases sitting between them. Per germline, CDR1 MNHNS and CDR2 SASEGT. The CDR3 is CASSDRVYPSYEQYV. The CDR3 region has the DNA TGTGCCAGCAGTGACAGGGTTTATCCCTCCTACGAGCAGTACGTC.

V gene TRBV6-1 combines with J gene TRBJ1-5; the D is unclear. V dropped 3 bases and J dropped 1 base, with 7 bases sitting between them. Germline lookup yields CDR1 MNHNS and CDR2 SASEGT. The CDR3 is 14 residues long. The CDR3 protein is CASSEVGSNQPQHF. The CDR3 DNA reads TGTGCCAGCAGTGAGGTGGGGAGCAATCAGCCCCAGCATTTT.

J is TRBJ1-5 and V is TRBV6-1; TRBD1 aligns across 7 bases. The CDR3 loop spans 16 amino acids. After removal of 4 bases from V and 3 bases from J, the junction contained 9 bases not matched to a gene. Germline assignment: CDR1 MNHNS and CDR2 SASEGT. In DNA form, the CDR3 reads TGTGCCAGCAGTGGGCCGTACAGGGGCTTCAATCAGCCCCAGCATTTT. The encoded protein is CASSGPYRGFNQPQHF.

The chain carries TRBV2 and TRBJ2-1; D might be TRBD2 (5 bases). The V gene's germline CDR1 is SNHLY and CDR2 FYNNEI. The CDR3 spans 13 residues. Trimming pared 5 bases from V and 10 bases from J, leaving 15 bases between. In DNA, the CDR3 is TGTGCCAGCAGTCCTCTCGGGATTGGCGAGCAGTTCTTC. It is translated as CASSPLGIGEQFF.

The chain combines TRBV28 with TRBJ1-5; the match to TRBD1 covers 7 bases. Germline V gene sequence: CDR1 MDHEN, CDR2 SYDVKM. The ends lost 6 bases at V and 3 bases at J; junction bases unmatched: 8. The CDR3 is made up of 15 amino acids. CDR3 sequence (DNA): TGTGCCAGCAGCTACCCCGGGACAGCCAATCAGCCCCAGCATTTT. Encoded protein: CASSYPGTANQPQHF.

The rearrangement joins TRBV28 to TRBJ1-1; the D gene is possibly TRBD1 (5 bases). Germline CDR1 reads MDHEN; CDR2 reads SYDVKM. The CDR3 has 16 residues. The V and J ends lost 6 bases and 3 bases respectively, with 20 bases between them. This chain's CDR3 is CASSPTQGGGYTEAFF. CDR3 coding DNA: TGTGCCAGCAGCCCTACTCAGGGCGGGGGGTACACTGAAGCTTTCTTT.

The V call is TRBV5-1, the J call TRBJ1-1, with TRBD1 identical over 8 bases. The CDR3 sequence is 16 residues long. V was clipped by 4 bases and J by 1 base; unmatched bases: 9. Germline CDR1 is SGHRS and CDR2 is YFSETQ. The CDR3 DNA reads as TGCGCCAGCAGCCTCGACCCGGGACAGGAGAACACTGAAGCTTTCTTT. Translated: CASSLDPGQENTEAFF. Looking up the rest from reference TRBV5-1 and TRBJ1-1 gives the full variable domain: KAGVTQTPRYLIKTRGQQVTLSCSPISGHRSVSWYQQTPGQGLQFLFEYFSETQRNKGNFPGRFSGRQFSNSRSEMNVSTLELGDSALYLCASSLDPGQENTEAFFGQGTRLTVV.

This clone came up once. V and J are TRBV6-5 and TRBJ2-7, with a weak D call TRBD1 (5 bases). The germline CDR1 and CDR2 sequences are MNHEY and SVGAGI. The length of the CDR3 is 12 residues. Trimming took off 7 bases at V and 3 bases at J, with 10 bases between the two ends. Written as DNA, the CDR3 is TGTGCCAGCACAGGGTTAGGCTACGAGCAGTACTTC. As protein: CASTGLGYEQYF.

The chain uses TRBV5-5 and TRBJ1-1, with D perhaps matching TRBD1 (6 bases). CDR3 size: 14 residues. CDR1 and CDR2 (germline): SGHKS, YYEKEE (reference sequence). Trimming cost V 6 bases and J 4 bases, with 16 bases left between them. For the CDR3, the DNA is TGTGCCAGCAAGGGGGGGCTATTGGTCACTGAAGCTTTCTTT. Translation: CASKGGLLVTEAFF. Combining the CDR3 with reference TRBV5-5 and TRBJ1-1 gives the whole variable domain DAGVTQSPTHLIKTRGQQVTLRCSPISGHKSVSWYQQVLGQGPQFIFQYYEKEERGRGNFPDRFSARQFPNYSSELNVNALLLGDSALYLCASKGGLLVTEAFFGQGTRLTVV.

This clone was counted a single time. J is TRBJ2-1 and V is TRBV29-1, with a weak D call TRBD1 (6 bases). Germline values: CDR1 SQVTM, CDR2 ANQGSEA. Trimming shortened V by 6 bases and J by 6 bases, and 9 bases separated the two germline ends. The CDR3 is 11 residues long. This CDR3 reads CSVLTGNEQFF. The CDR3, as DNA: TGCAGCGTCCTGACAGGCAATGAGCAGTTCTTC.

The rearrangement links TRBV5-4 to TRBJ1-4, with D maybe TRBD1 (5 bases). Germline V lookup: CDR1 SGHNT, CDR2 YYREEE (reference sequence). This CDR3 region has 12 residues. V was cut by 1 base and J by 12 bases, with 10 bases left in between. Here the CDR3 reads CASSLHQGQLFF. DNA of the CDR3: TGTGCCAGCAGCTTGCACCAGGGCCAACTGTTTTTT.

J is TRBJ2-6 and V is TRBV18; TRBD1 agrees at 9 bases. Per germline, CDR1 KGHSH and CDR2 LQKENI. The ends lost 3 bases at V and 0 bases at J; junction bases unmatched: 6. The CDR3 consists of 18 residues. The CDR3: CASSPRGQGTSGANVLTF. The CDR3 DNA reads TGTGCCAGCTCACCTCGGGGACAGGGAACCTCTGGGGCCAACGTCCTGACTTTC.

The chain uses TRBV11-3 and TRBJ1-6; D is unresolved. V lost 0 bases and J lost 11, with 8 bases in between. Per germline, CDR1 SGHNT and CDR2 YENEEA. This CDR3 region has 13 residues. The CDR3 loop reads CASSLESGTPLHF. The DNA of the CDR3 is TGTGCCAGCAGCTTAGAATCCGGGACACCCCTCCACTTT.

This chain links TRBV12-3 or TRBV12-4 with TRBJ2-2; D remains ambiguous. Trimming stripped 5 bases from V and 3 bases from J, with 7 bases between. There are 13 residues in the CDR3. The CDR3 region is CASSRLDTGELFF. The CDR3 DNA reads as TGTGCCAGCAGTCGCCTTGACACCGGGGAGCTGTTTTTT.